Shown below are 26 T cell receptor beta chains from a single sample sequenced in a study of shared clonotypes between healthy human individuals. Sequencing used immunoSEQ multiplex PCR; TCRdb keeps in-frame clones, though not all of them. Among approximately 2.4 million clones listed, around 95% were seen once. Sequencing was carried out using naive CD4+ T cells sorted from blood. Indicated subset: CD45RA+ positively selected. The source of these receptors is a man aged 18-30 years in good health.

This clone was recorded once. This sample includes further DNA sequences coding for the same CDR3. The chain uses TRBV19 and TRBJ2-1; possibly TRBD2 for D (5 bases). This CDR3 is 12 amino acids long. V was trimmed by 1 base and J by 10 bases, leaving 8 bases between them. Germline CDR1 reads LNHDA; CDR2 reads SQIVND (reference sequence). Written as DNA, the CDR3 is TGTGCCAGTAGTATAGGCCCGGGGGAGCAGTTCTTC. This sequence encodes CASSIGPGEQFF.

In this sample, this clone turned up once. Other DNA variants within this sample encode the same CDR3. V gene TRBV6-5 combines with J gene TRBJ1-5; a possible D gene is TRBD1 (5 bases). V dropped 5 bases and J dropped 2 bases, with 7 bases sitting between them. This CDR3 has 13 amino acids. CDR1 and CDR2 from the germline V gene are MNHEY and SVGAGI. The CDR3 here is CASSIGGNQPQHF. The CDR3 DNA reads TGTGCCAGCAGTATAGGGGGCAATCAGCCCCAGCATTTT.

This chain links TRBV5-4 with TRBJ2-7, with D hard to call. The CDR3 totals 13 residues. V shed 0 bases and J shed 5 bases, with 9 bases lying between them. Germline V gene data show CDR1 as SGHNT and CDR2 as YYREEE (reference sequence). The CDR3 loop reads CASSLVQKDEQYF. In DNA form, the CDR3 reads TGTGCCAGCAGCTTGGTCCAGAAGGACGAGCAGTACTTC.

This chain links TRBV5-6 with TRBJ1-2; D ambiguous. Trimming took off 7 bases at V and 0 bases at J, with 10 bases between the two ends. The germline gives CDR1 SGHDT, CDR2 YYEEEE. The CDR3 sequence is 13 residues long. CDR3 in DNA: TGTGCCAGCTCGTCCCTTTCTAACTATGGCTACACCTTC. Translating it yields CASSSLSNYGYTF.

This clone was counted once. The V and J genes are TRBV4-1 and TRBJ2-3; the match to TRBD2 covers 9 bases. The CDR3 runs 17 residues. Germline values: CDR1 MGHRA, CDR2 YSYEKL. The junction had 13 bases not matched to a gene; V was cut back by 4 bases and J by 5 bases. The DNA for the CDR3 is TGCGCCAGCAGCCCGGGACCCATAGCGGGAGCAGGAGATACGCAGTATTTT. Translated: CASSPGPIAGAGDTQYF.

The chain combines TRBV5-1 with TRBJ1-4; D call uncertain. V lost 1 base and J 0 bases, leaving 10 bases between the germline ends. CDR1 is SGHRS and CDR2 is YFSETQ in the germline V gene. The CDR3 contains 16 residues. CDR3 bases: TGCGCCAGCAGCTTGCTAGGGATCGCAACTAATGAAAAACTGTTTTTT. This gives the protein CASSLLGIATNEKLFF.

The chain combines TRBV7-9 with TRBJ1-1, with a possible D match to TRBD1 (6 bases). This CDR3 has 17 residues. V lost 5 bases to trimming and J lost 1 base, with 20 bases between them. Germline CDR1 SEHNR, CDR2 FQNEAQ (reference sequence). In DNA, the CDR3 is TGTGCCAGCAGCCGCCTGACCTCTCAGGGGAAGAACACTGAAGCTTTCTTT. Amino acids: CASSRLTSQGKNTEAFF.

The J gene is TRBJ1-1, the V gene TRBV18; D may be TRBD1 (6 bases). With 3 bases removed from V and 4 bases from J, the gap between germline ends came to 18 bases. This CDR3 contains 16 residues. Germline-derived CDR1 and CDR2 are KGHSH and LQKENI. The CDR3 here is CASSPIENRVGTEAFF. The DNA for the CDR3 is TGTGCCAGCTCACCGATTGAAAACAGGGTGGGCACTGAAGCTTTCTTT.

The V call is TRBV5-8, the J call TRBJ2-1; 8 nucleotides agree with TRBD2. This CDR3 has 14 residues. CDR1 SGHTS and CDR2 YDEGEE come from the germline V gene. With V trimmed by 2 bases and J by 6 bases, 4 bases remained unmatched. The CDR3 loop reads CASSLDRGGNEQFF. As DNA, the CDR3 is TGTGCCAGCAGCTTAGATCGGGGGGGCAATGAGCAGTTCTTC. Together with reference TRBV5-8 and TRBJ2-1, the CDR3 gives the full variable domain: EAGVTQSPTHLIKTRGQQATLRCSPISGHTSVYWYQQALGLGLQFLLWYDEGEERNRGNFPPRFSGRQFPNYSSELNVNALELEDSALYLCASSLDRGGNEQFFGPGTRLTVL.

This chain connects TRBV5-4 to TRBJ2-7; tentatively, D is TRBD1 (6 bases). The germline gives CDR1 SGHNT, CDR2 YYREEE (reference sequence). V was pared by 4 bases and J by 3 bases, with 11 bases between. This CDR3 region has 13 residues. CDR3: CASSVEQGYEQYF. The CDR3 bases are TGTGCCAGCAGCGTCGAACAGGGCTACGAGCAGTACTTC.

The chain carries TRBV28 and TRBJ1-5; D is perhaps TRBD1 (5 bases). The CDR3 runs 13 residues. V lost 8 bases to trimming and J lost 7 bases, with 15 bases between them. Germline assignment: CDR1 MDHEN and CDR2 SYDVKM. The CDR3 is CASSTWGVQPQHF. The CDR3 DNA follows: TGTGCCAGCTCGACGTGGGGGGTGCAGCCCCAGCATTTT.

The J gene is TRBJ2-1, the V gene TRBV11-3; D perhaps matches TRBD1 (5 bases). CDR1 and CDR2 from the germline V gene are SGHNT and YENEEA. V dropped 4 bases and J dropped 7 bases, with 11 bases sitting between them. CDR3 size: 13 residues. CDR3 bases: TGTGCCAGCAGCTCAAGGGGCTGGAATGAGCAGTTCTTC. Translation: CASSSRGWNEQFF.

This chain joins TRBV19 and TRBJ1-1; weak D call: TRBD1 (5 bases). This CDR3 contains 16 residues. V was trimmed by 5 bases and J by 5 bases, leaving 21 bases between them. CDR1 and CDR2 (germline): LNHDA, SQIVND (reference sequence). The CDR3 bases are TGTGCCAGTAGTCCAAGGGGCGGGCAGTGGAAGACTGAAGCTTTCTTT. This codes for CASSPRGGQWKTEAFF.

The genes are TRBV5-1 and TRBJ2-2; no clear D. Trimming took 4 bases from V and 0 from J, leaving 10 bases between them. CDR1 and CDR2 from the germline V gene are SGHRS and YFSETQ. The CDR3 runs 15 residues. The CDR3 sequence is CASSVSGSNTGELFF. The CDR3 region has the DNA TGCGCCAGCAGCGTGTCAGGTTCGAACACCGGGGAGCTGTTTTTT.

This clone occurred once. V usage is TRBV2 and J usage is TRBJ1-5; D may be TRBD1 (6 bases). With 7 bases removed from V and 4 bases from J, the gap between germline ends came to 14 bases. This CDR3 is built from 14 residues. Germline values: CDR1 SNHLY, CDR2 FYNNEI. CDR3 coding DNA: TGTGCCAGCAACCCGGGGGGCCAAAATCAGCCCCAGCATTTT. It yields the protein CASNPGGQNQPQHF.

The chain employs TRBV27 and TRBJ1-5, with a weak D call TRBD1 (5 bases). The CDR3 spans 13 residues. V lost 5 bases and J 3 bases, leaving 8 bases between the germline ends. Germline CDR1 MNHEY, CDR2 SMNVEV (reference sequence). The DNA of the CDR3 is TGTGCCAGCAGTCGGGGGGTCAATCAGCCCCAGCATTTT. As protein: CASSRGVNQPQHF.

This clone was seen a single time. The rearrangement links TRBV6-1 to TRBJ1-6, with TRBD1 as a possible D gene (5 bases). The length of the CDR3 is 18 residues. Trimming shortened V by 2 bases and J by 6 bases, and 20 bases separated the two germline ends. From germline, CDR1 is MNHNS and CDR2 SASEGT. The CDR3 region has the DNA TGTGCCAGCAGTGAATGGCCCGGTAGGGGTGGTAGTAATTCACCCCTCCACTTT. This gives the protein CASSEWPGRGGSNSPLHF.

The V call is TRBV10-3, the J call TRBJ2-2, with TRBD2 matching over 9 bases. Trimming at V came to 10 bases and at J to 1 base, leaving 13 bases not matched to a gene. The CDR3 is made up of 17 amino acids. CDR1 and CDR2 (germline): ENHRY, SYGVKD. The CDR3 nucleotides are TGTGCCACCCGAGCGGGGGGAACGAACCTGAACACCGGGGAGCTGTTTTTT. It is translated as CATRAGGTNLNTGELFF.

The DNA for the CDR3 is TGCAGCGTTGCACTGTTAGCGGGGGGCCTGGGGAATGAGCAGTTCTTC. It encodes CSVALLAGGLGNEQFF. The gene calls are TRBV29-1 and TRBJ2-1; 10 nucleotides align to TRBD2. Germline CDR1 SQVTM, CDR2 ANQGSEA. The length of the CDR3 is 16 residues. J was trimmed by 7 bases and V by 4 bases; bases with no gene match: 13.

This clone was seen only once. The chain carries TRBV18 and TRBJ1-4; D is unresolved. This CDR3 is 14 amino acids long. Trimming removed 5 bases from V and 3 bases from J, with 10 bases in between. Germline loops: CDR1 KGHSH, CDR2 LQKENI. This CDR3 is CASSIGSPNEKLFF. Here the CDR3 DNA reads TGTGCCAGCTCAATCGGCAGTCCTAATGAAAAACTGTTTTTT.

This sequence joins TRBV5-4 and TRBJ1-6; D ambiguous. This CDR3 spans 14 amino acids. V was shortened by 0 bases and J by 7 bases, with 8 bases between the two germline ends. The germline V gene encodes CDR1 SGHNT and CDR2 YYREEE (reference sequence). Here the CDR3 DNA reads TGTGCCAGCAGCTTGGGGGCGGCGAATTCACCCCTCCACTTT. Translated, it gives CASSLGAANSPLHF. Looking up the rest from reference TRBV5-4 and TRBJ1-6 gives the full variable domain: ETGVTQSPTHLIKTRGQQVTLRCSSQSGHNTVSWYQQALGQGPQFIFQYYREEENGRGNFPPRFSGLQFPNYSSELNVNALELDDSALYLCASSLGAANSPLHFGNGTRLTVT.

The V call is TRBV19, the J call TRBJ2-3; possibly TRBD2 for D (5 bases). Deletions cut 0 bases from V and 2 bases from J, with 15 bases between. Germline CDR1 is LNHDA and CDR2 is SQIVND (reference sequence). The CDR3 covers 17 residues. The CDR3 sequence is CASSIEYGSGSTDTQYF. The DNA for the CDR3 is TGTGCCAGTAGTATAGAATATGGGAGTGGTTCCACAGATACGCAGTATTTT.

The chain recombines TRBV6-5 with TRBJ2-5; D is possibly TRBD2 (5 bases). Trimming shortened V by 1 base and J by 4 bases, and 7 bases separated the two germline ends. This CDR3 spans 13 amino acids. In germline, CDR1 is MNHEY, CDR2 SVGAGI. CDR3 amino acids: CASSYWSGETQYF. The CDR3 nucleotides are TGTGCCAGCAGTTACTGGAGCGGAGAGACCCAGTACTTC.

The gene calls are TRBV7-2 and TRBJ2-1, with D unresolved. Germline V gives CDR1 SGHTA, CDR2 FQGNSA. This CDR3 is built from 15 residues. The V end was cut by 5 bases, the J end by 3 bases, with 14 bases between. The CDR3 sequence: CASSTNYPVYNEQFF. CDR3 bases: TGTGCCAGCAGCACCAACTACCCCGTCTACAATGAGCAGTTCTTC. Drawing the rest from reference TRBV7-2 and TRBJ2-1, the complete variable domain is GAGVSQSPSNKVTEKGKDVELRCDPISGHTALYWYRQSLGQGLEFLIYFQGNSAPDKSGLPSDRFSAERTGGSVSTLTIQRTQQEDSAVYLCASSTNYPVYNEQFFGPGTRLTVL.

This chain connects TRBV7-9 to TRBJ1-5, with TRBD1 matching over 8 bases. CDR1 and CDR2 (germline): SEHNR, FQNEAQ (reference sequence). CDR3 length equals 14 residues. V was pared by 5 bases and J by 4 bases, with 4 bases of the junction left unmatched. For the CDR3, the DNA is TGTGCCAGCAGCAACGGACAGGGAAATCAGCCCCAGCATTTT. Its translation: CASSNGQGNQPQHF.

This clone was seen only once. This chain connects TRBV5-4 to TRBJ1-1; D not resolved. V was shortened by 3 bases and J by 8 bases, with 11 bases between the two germline ends. The germline CDR1 and CDR2 sequences are SGHNT and YYREEE (reference sequence). The CDR3 is 12 amino acids. The CDR3 reads CASSSASGEAFF. The CDR3 DNA is TGTGCCAGCAGCTCGGCCTCGGGGGAAGCTTTCTTT.